This record concerns one T cell receptor beta chain sequence. Its antigen remains unknown. The CDR3 runs to 17 residues. Germline V gene data show CDR1 as SGHAT and CDR2 as FQNNGV. Trimming cost V 8 bases and J 8 bases; bases outside gene matches: 16. This sample stems from a study of T cell responses to AZD1222 COVID-19 vaccine. Overall study context: Pooled together were second doses at about 4 or about 12 weeks. General study results and limits: Baseline seropositivity occurred in only 5 to 7 AZD1222 recipients. Elevations in Spike-specific TCR breadth and depth followed administration of two AZD1222 doses.

Assay used: immunoSEQ multiplex PCR; TCRdb lists only in-frame clones, some missing. This sample has around 100,000 clones; roughly 90% occur once, and the top ten carry about 1.7%. The chain has TRBV11-2 and TRBJ1-6, with 9 bases identical to TRBD1. The source is an adult in good health. This sample comprised peripheral blood, obtained on day 0 of AZD1222 vaccination. CDR3 bases: TGTGCCAGCCGACCCTTAACAGGGGGCAAAGAGGATTCACCCCTCCACTTT. This gives the protein CASRPLTGGKEDSPLHF.